This T cell receptor (beta chain) was documented in a study of T-cell memory formation after mild COVID-19. V shed 0 bases and J 6 bases; nucleotides not matched to a gene: 10. The germline CDR1 and CDR2 sequences are SEHNR and FQNEAQ (reference sequence). The CDR3 contains 17 residues. Only a few counts were recorded for this clonotype. TCRdb ran MiXCR on the 5' RACE reads and lists one entry per CDR3 protein. The sample contains roughly 400,000 distinct CDR3 sequences, approximately 24% of which appear only once. The chain is built from TRBV7-9 and TRBJ2-2; 7 nucleotides agree with TRBD2. This sequence was found in an adult woman who had mild COVID-19 (a few samples of this study predate the infection). Cell type and time point are not known. Source material: PBMCs or a T cell subset sorted from them (not recorded which). CDR3 region: CASSLAWRENGPGELFF. The CDR3 DNA reads as TGTGCCAGCAGCTTAGCCTGGCGGGAGAATGGCCCCGGGGAGCTGTTTTTT. Filled out from reference TRBV7-9 and TRBJ2-2, the complete variable domain reads DTGVSQNPRHKITKRGQNVTFRCDPISEHNRLYWYRQTLGQGPEFLTYFQNEAQLEKSRLLSDRFSAERPKGSFSTLEIQRTEQGDSAMYLCASSLAWRENGPGELFFGEGSRLTVL.